This record covers a single T cell receptor (beta chain). What it binds is unknown. V lost 4 bases, J lost 2 bases, and 11 bases lay in between. The CDR3 runs 13 residues. The germline V gene encodes CDR1 SQVTM and CDR2 ANQGSEA. This record belongs to a study of beta chain features in type 1 diabetes. Study information: All samples combined gave 90 million to 130 million sorted cells for examination.

The sequenced template was cDNA made from the entire isolated RNA. Sequencing was performed with immunoSEQ multiplex PCR; in TCRdb, only in-frame clones are kept and a portion is missing. The repertoire holds under 850,000 clones, with about an eighth as singletons. Findings and caveats of the study: Comparison showed that naive, central memory and Treg TCRB repertoires appeared more similar among patients than among healthy donors. Shortening of TCRB CDR3s, moderate but significant, appeared in all four CD4+ subsets of Type 1 diabetes patients.

This TCR was recovered from a man aged 18 to 30 with type 1 diabetes. V and J are TRBV29-1 and TRBJ1-2, with D unresolved. Sequenced input: naive CD4+ T cells from blood. DNA for the CDR3: TGCAGCGTTGGGCGCAGCCTGAACTATGGCTACACCTTC. This sequence encodes CSVGRSLNYGYTF.